These T cell receptor beta chains were read from a single sample in a study. TCRdb analysed the 5' RACE reads with MiXCR anew, one entry per CDR3 protein. The sample contains tens of thousands of distinct CDR3 sequences, 28% of which appear only once. The sequencing sample was made of naive CD4+ T cells sorted from blood. The receptor set was obtained from a female donor with breast cancer. The CDR3 runs from the conserved cysteine through the conserved F or W. The order of the fields is clone size, V gene, D gene, J gene, CDR3 DNA, CDR3 protein. A D gene is named only where the DNA matches it firmly. Where a row states a size, it is once, few, many or the class of an expanded clone; other rows omit it.

clone size: many; V gene: TRBV6-5; D gene: TRBD1; J gene: TRBJ2-3; CDR3 DNA: TGTGCCAGCAGACGTCTGGGGCAGGGGGCCGCAGATACGCAGTATTTT; CDR3 protein: CASRRLGQGAADTQYF
clone size: few; V gene: TRBV20-1; D gene: .; J gene: TRBJ1-2; CDR3 DNA: TGCAGTGCTAGACTCCTAGACAGGCGACTGGGCTACACCTTC; CDR3 protein: CSARLLDRRLGYTF
clone size: .; V gene: TRBV20-1; D gene: .; J gene: TRBJ2-7; CDR3 DNA: TGCAGTGCTCCCGACCGGGACAATCTCGAGCAGTACTTC; CDR3 protein: CSAPDRDNLEQYF
clone size: .; V gene: TRBV27; D gene: .; J gene: TRBJ2-7; CDR3 DNA: TGTGCCAGCAGTTTAGAATACGCCCCCGGGGCCACCTCTACCTACGAGCAGTACTTC; CDR3 protein: CASSLEYAPGATSTYEQYF
clone size: once; V gene: TRBV5-1; D gene: .; J gene: TRBJ2-5; CDR3 DNA: TGCGCCAGCAGGGGTTCGTACCAAGAGACCCAGTACTTC; CDR3 protein: CASRGSYQETQYF
clone size: few; V gene: TRBV20-1; D gene: .; J gene: TRBJ1-2; CDR3 DNA: TGCAGTGCTAGAGATTCCGACAGCGCGGTTAACTATGGCTACACCTTC; CDR3 protein: CSARDSDSAVNYGYTF
clone size: .; V gene: TRBV2; D gene: TRBD2; J gene: TRBJ2-3; CDR3 DNA: TGTGCCAGCAGTGGGACTAGCGGGGGGCTTCGGCGCACAGATACGCAGTATTTT; CDR3 protein: CASSGTSGGLRRTDTQYF
clone size: once; V gene: TRBV7-3; D gene: .; J gene: TRBJ1-2; CDR3 DNA: TGCGCCAGCAGCCAAGCCGCACGGAGGAACTATGGCTACACCTTC; CDR3 protein: CASSQAARRNYGYTF
clone size: few; V gene: TRBV7-3; D gene: TRBD2; J gene: TRBJ2-1; CDR3 DNA: TGTGCCAGCAGCCAGGCTAGCGGAGGGAATGAGCAGTTCTTC; CDR3 protein: CASSQASGGNEQFF
clone size: .; V gene: TRBV30; D gene: TRBD2; J gene: TRBJ2-1; CDR3 DNA: TGTGCCTGGAGAAGGCGAGCGGGAGGATGGGGCAATGAGCAGTTCTTC; CDR3 protein: CAWRRRAGGWGNEQFF
clone size: .; V gene: TRBV4-2; D gene: TRBD1; J gene: TRBJ1-1; CDR3 DNA: TGTGCCAGCGGGGATGGGACAGACAGGGGGATGGCTTTCTTT; CDR3 protein: CASGDGTDRGMAFF
clone size: once; V gene: TRBV7-9; D gene: .; J gene: TRBJ2-1; CDR3 DNA: TGTGCCAGCAGCTTAGTTTCGCTTTTTAGGTACAATGAGCAGTTCTTC; CDR3 protein: CASSLVSLFRYNEQFF
clone size: .; V gene: TRBV7-2; D gene: .; J gene: TRBJ2-1; CDR3 DNA: TGTGCCAGCAGCTTAGGCCCTAGCGACTACAATGAGCAGTTCTTC; CDR3 protein: CASSLGPSDYNEQFF
clone size: .; V gene: TRBV7-2; D gene: .; J gene: TRBJ2-1; CDR3 DNA: TGTACCAGCAGCGCAATCTTATTGGGGAATGAGCAGTTCTTC; CDR3 protein: CTSSAILLGNEQFF
clone size: few; V gene: TRBV5-1; D gene: TRBD1; J gene: TRBJ2-1; CDR3 DNA: TGCGCCAGCAGCTTTGGAGGGACAGGGGTAATGGATGAACAGTTCTTC; CDR3 protein: CASSFGGTGVMDEQFF
clone size: .; V gene: TRBV5-1; D gene: .; J gene: TRBJ1-6; CDR3 DNA: TGCGCCAGCAGCTTGTCTAGCTATTCACCCCTCCACTTT; CDR3 protein: CASSLSSYSPLHF
clone size: .; V gene: TRBV30; D gene: .; J gene: TRBJ2-1; CDR3 DNA: TGTGCCTGGAGTTTGGGACTTACGAGCTCCTACAATGAGCAGTTCTTC; CDR3 protein: CAWSLGLTSSYNEQFF
clone size: many; V gene: TRBV11-1; D gene: .; J gene: TRBJ2-2; CDR3 DNA: TGTGCCAGCCAACCGGGACAAAACACCGGGGAGCTGTTTTTT; CDR3 protein: CASQPGQNTGELFF
clone size: .; V gene: TRBV2; D gene: .; J gene: TRBJ2-4; CDR3 DNA: TGTGCCTCACGAGAGGGTTCGGCCAAAAACATTCAGTACTTC; CDR3 protein: CASREGSAKNIQYF
clone size: few; V gene: TRBV15; D gene: .; J gene: TRBJ1-5; CDR3 DNA: TGTGCCACCACCTCAGGGATGGGCAATCAGCCCCAGCATTTT; CDR3 protein: CATTSGMGNQPQHF
clone size: many; V gene: TRBV5-1; D gene: .; J gene: TRBJ1-3; CDR3 DNA: TGCGCCAGCATGAGGCGAGAAGGAAACACCATATATTTT; CDR3 protein: CASMRREGNTIYF
clone size: many; V gene: TRBV4-2; D gene: .; J gene: TRBJ1-1; CDR3 DNA: TGTGCCAGCAGCCAGGCTACAGACACTGAAGCTTTCTTT; CDR3 protein: CASSQATDTEAFF
clone size: medium-sized; V gene: TRBV11-3; D gene: TRBD2; J gene: TRBJ2-7; CDR3 DNA: TGTGCCAGCAGCCCACAGCGGGGAAACGGGTCCTACGAGCAGTACTTC; CDR3 protein: CASSPQRGNGSYEQYF
clone size: few; V gene: TRBV6-5; D gene: .; J gene: TRBJ2-2; CDR3 DNA: TGTGCCAGCAGTCAACTAAACCGCCTCACCGGGGAGCTGTTTTTT; CDR3 protein: CASSQLNRLTGELFF
clone size: many; V gene: TRBV10-2; D gene: .; J gene: TRBJ1-2; CDR3 DNA: TGCGCCAGCATGAGGGACTCCTATGGCTACACCTTC; CDR3 protein: CASMRDSYGYTF
clone size: few; V gene: TRBV29-1; D gene: .; J gene: TRBJ2-3; CDR3 DNA: TGCAGCGTTTGTCTGGACTTGAAAGGAGATACGCAGTATTTT; CDR3 protein: CSVCLDLKGDTQYF
clone size: many; V gene: TRBV5-1; D gene: .; J gene: TRBJ2-1; CDR3 DNA: TGCGCCAGCAGTTTTTCACGGGCCTACAATGAGCAGTTCTTC; CDR3 protein: CASSFSRAYNEQFF
clone size: few; V gene: TRBV12-3/TRBV12-4; D gene: TRBD2; J gene: TRBJ2-1; CDR3 DNA: TGTGCCAGCAGTTTCACTAGCGGCCCAGGGAGTGAGCAGTTCTTC; CDR3 protein: CASSFTSGPGSEQFF
clone size: many; V gene: TRBV5-1; D gene: .; J gene: TRBJ1-5; CDR3 DNA: TGCGCCAGCAGCCCGGACGGGGGAAGCAATCAGCCCCAGCATTTT; CDR3 protein: CASSPDGGSNQPQHF
clone size: .; V gene: TRBV4-3; D gene: .; J gene: TRBJ1-1; CDR3 DNA: TGCGCCAGCAGCCAAGTTCCACCTACGGGGGACACTGAAGCTTTCTTT; CDR3 protein: CASSQVPPTGDTEAFF
clone size: .; V gene: TRBV2; D gene: TRBD2; J gene: TRBJ2-3; CDR3 DNA: TGTGCCAGCACGATACGGGGGGGCCGTATGGATACGCAGTATTTT; CDR3 protein: CASTIRGGRMDTQYF
clone size: .; V gene: TRBV7-3; D gene: TRBD1; J gene: TRBJ2-7; CDR3 DNA: TGTGCCAGCAGCTTAACAGGGGGCGAGGGGGAGCAGTACTTC; CDR3 protein: CASSLTGGEGEQYF
clone size: many; V gene: TRBV6-2/TRBV6-3; D gene: .; J gene: TRBJ1-5; CDR3 DNA: TGTGCCAGCAGTTATACCGCGGCGGATCAGCCCCAGCATTTT; CDR3 protein: CASSYTAADQPQHF
clone size: few; V gene: TRBV6-1; D gene: TRBD1; J gene: TRBJ1-1; CDR3 DNA: TGTGCCAGCAGAGAATACAGGGGGGAAGCTTTCTTT; CDR3 protein: CASREYRGEAFF
clone size: many; V gene: TRBV6-5; D gene: TRBD2; J gene: TRBJ2-5; CDR3 DNA: TGTGCCAGCAGCCCTAAAATGACTAGCGAGACGGGAGAGACCCAGTACTTC; CDR3 protein: CASSPKMTSETGETQYF
clone size: few; V gene: TRBV7-8; D gene: .; J gene: TRBJ2-1; CDR3 DNA: TGTGCCAGCAGCTTATGGGCGGCTAGGCCTGAAAATGAGTACAATGAGCAGTTCTTC; CDR3 protein: CASSLWAARPENEYNEQFF
clone size: .; V gene: TRBV12-3/TRBV12-4; D gene: TRBD1; J gene: TRBJ2-3; CDR3 DNA: TGTGCCAGCAGTCCCTACCCGACAGGGGTTTCAGATACGCAGTATTTT; CDR3 protein: CASSPYPTGVSDTQYF
clone size: few; V gene: TRBV20-1; D gene: TRBD1; J gene: TRBJ2-3; CDR3 DNA: TGCAGTGCTAGGGAGGACAGGGGGCGCGCAGATACGCAGTATTTT; CDR3 protein: CSAREDRGRADTQYF
clone size: few; V gene: TRBV29-1; D gene: .; J gene: TRBJ2-2; CDR3 DNA: TGCAGCGCAGGGGGAGGCCCCCGTACCTCCGGGGAGCTGTTTTTT; CDR3 protein: CSAGGGPRTSGELFF
clone size: few; V gene: TRBV20-1; D gene: .; J gene: TRBJ1-5; CDR3 DNA: TGCAGTGCTAGGGGGGACCTGAGTCAGCCCCAGCATTTT; CDR3 protein: CSARGDLSQPQHF
clone size: .; V gene: TRBV12-3/TRBV12-4; D gene: TRBD2; J gene: TRBJ2-7; CDR3 DNA: TGTGCCAGCGGCCGGGGGGACGGGAACTCCTACGAGCAGTACTTC; CDR3 protein: CASGRGDGNSYEQYF
clone size: few; V gene: TRBV4-1; D gene: .; J gene: TRBJ2-5; CDR3 DNA: TGCGCCAGCAGCCGCACCCTGGCGAGGGGGTTGGAGACCCAGTACTTC; CDR3 protein: CASSRTLARGLETQYF
clone size: .; V gene: TRBV7-9; D gene: TRBD2; J gene: TRBJ2-7; CDR3 DNA: TGTGCCAGCAGCCCAGGCGGGCTAGCGGGAGAGAGCTACGAGCAGTACTTC; CDR3 protein: CASSPGGLAGESYEQYF
clone size: few; V gene: TRBV13; D gene: .; J gene: TRBJ2-5; CDR3 DNA: TGTGCCAGCAGCTTTGCGGGACCTCAAGAGACCCAGTACTTC; CDR3 protein: CASSFAGPQETQYF
clone size: few; V gene: TRBV20-1; D gene: TRBD2; J gene: TRBJ2-1; CDR3 DNA: TGCAGTGCTGGGGGAGGGCCCGGTGAGCAGTTCTTC; CDR3 protein: CSAGGGPGEQFF
clone size: few; V gene: TRBV20-1; D gene: .; J gene: TRBJ2-6; CDR3 DNA: TGCAGTCCCGTCTGGGGGAGAGGGGCCAACGTCCTGACTTTC; CDR3 protein: CSPVWGRGANVLTF
clone size: .; V gene: TRBV7-2; D gene: TRBD1; J gene: TRBJ1-2; CDR3 DNA: TGTGCCGGCAGGGAAGGACAGGCCCCTAACTATGGCTACACCTTC; CDR3 protein: CAGREGQAPNYGYTF
clone size: .; V gene: TRBV7-8; D gene: TRBD2; J gene: TRBJ2-1; CDR3 DNA: TGTGCCAGCAGCTTAGCGTGGACTAGCGGTGAGCAGTTCTTC; CDR3 protein: CASSLAWTSGEQFF
clone size: .; V gene: TRBV7-8; D gene: TRBD2; J gene: TRBJ2-1; CDR3 DNA: TGTGCCAGCAGCCGGGAGGGGGGGCTCACCTACAATGAGCAGTTCTTC; CDR3 protein: CASSREGGLTYNEQFF
clone size: .; V gene: TRBV7-8; D gene: .; J gene: TRBJ1-1; CDR3 DNA: TGTACCAGCAGCCCCAGGAGAGGGGGCACTGAAGCTTTCTTT; CDR3 protein: CTSSPRRGGTEAFF
clone size: .; V gene: TRBV5-1; D gene: TRBD2; J gene: TRBJ2-3; CDR3 DNA: TGCGCCAGCAGCGGAAAACAGGGACTAGTGAGGATGGATACGCAGTATTTT; CDR3 protein: CASSGKQGLVRMDTQYF
clone size: .; V gene: TRBV10-3; D gene: .; J gene: TRBJ2-3; CDR3 DNA: TGTGCCATCAGTGGGACGGACCCGAACCTTGCTAGCACAGATACGCAGTATTTT; CDR3 protein: CAISGTDPNLASTDTQYF
clone size: .; V gene: TRBV6-4; D gene: TRBD1; J gene: TRBJ2-3; CDR3 DNA: TGTGCCAGCAGGGGGGACAGGGAAGCAGATACGCAGTATTTT; CDR3 protein: CASRGDREADTQYF
clone size: few; V gene: TRBV7-3; D gene: .; J gene: TRBJ2-6; CDR3 DNA: TGTGCCAGCAGCTTAATGGGGGACACCCTACAATCATCTGGGGCCAACGTCCTGACTTTC; CDR3 protein: CASSLMGDTLQSSGANVLTF